Given below is one TCR beta chain in context. This entry belongs to a study of blood T cell repertoires in COVID-19. Across the study: The United States, Italy and Spain were the sources of the acute and convalescent COVID-19 samples. T cells, B-cell-depleted T cells, or PBMCs provided the cDNA or gDNA that served as material.

Study processing details: Cell counts per sample came from amplifying reference gene primers. Data came from immunoSEQ multiplex PCR; TCRdb stores just in-frame clones and leaves some out. That table gives V, J and clone size, and the DNA gave D and trimming. The table records 150,000 to 160,000 clones, roughly 89% of them present only once. V shed 4 bases and J 8 bases; nucleotides not matched to a gene: 10. Germline CDR1 MNHEY, CDR2 SMNVEV (reference sequence). This CDR3 contains 16 residues. This clonotype was obtained from a man over 45 with acute or convalescent COVID-19. V gene TRBV27 combines with J gene TRBJ1-6; 8 bases fit TRBD1. The specimen sequenced was peripheral blood. As DNA, the CDR3 is TGTGCCAGCAGTTCCTGGGTAGGACAGGGCTATTCACCCCTCCACTTT. Protein sequence: CASSSWVGQGYSPLHF.